Below, 31 T cell receptor beta chains from the same sample are listed, as sequenced in a study of OX40 agonist ivuxolimab in advanced cancers. The repertoire was sequenced with immunoSEQ multiplex PCR; TCRdb's copy has only in-frame clones and lacks some. The table shows tens of thousands of clones, with 88% occurring only once. Material: CD4+ or CD8+ T cells sorted from blood, obtained in a trial of the OX40 agonist ivuxolimab. The receptors shown here come from an adult with an advanced solid tumor such as melanoma, head and neck, liver or kidney cancer.

The V gene is TRBV5-4, the J gene TRBJ2-7, with 9 bases aligning to TRBD2. The J segment lost 3 bases and the V segment lost 4 bases, leaving 8 bases of the junction unmatched. The CDR3 has 15 amino acids. CDR1 is SGHNT and CDR2 is YYREEE in the germline V gene (reference sequence). The CDR3: CASSVRLAAVYEQYF. CDR3 coding DNA: TGTGCCAGCAGCGTCCGACTAGCGGCCGTCTACGAGCAGTACTTC.

The chain has TRBV18 and TRBJ1-4; D remains unclear. Germline V gene lookup returns CDR1 KGHSH and CDR2 LQKENI. The ends were cut back, 3 bases at V and 6 bases at J, with 5 bases in the middle. This CDR3 spans 12 amino acids. CDR3 bases: TGTGCCAGCTCACCGCGCGATGAAAAACTGTTTTTT. It codes for CASSPRDEKLFF.

This sequence joins TRBV2 and TRBJ2-6; a possible D gene is TRBD1 (6 bases). Germline assignment: CDR1 SNHLY and CDR2 FYNNEI. The CDR3 totals 15 residues. V gave up 3 bases and J gave up 4 bases, with 10 bases separating them. This CDR3 reads CASSDMTGGANVLTF. The CDR3 DNA reads TGTGCCAGCAGTGATATGACAGGCGGGGCCAACGTCCTGACTTTC. The complete variable domain, with remaining parts taken from reference TRBV2 and TRBJ2-6, reads EPEVTQTPSHQVTQMGQEVILRCVPISNHLYFYWYRQILGQKVEFLVSFYNNEISEKSEIFDDQFSVERPDGSNFTLKIRSTKLEDSAMYFCASSDMTGGANVLTFGAGSRLTVL.

The chain combines TRBV28 with TRBJ2-3; no reliable D call. CDR3 length: 15 amino acids. Trimming took off 4 bases at V and 3 bases at J, with 14 bases between the two ends. The germline gives CDR1 MDHEN, CDR2 SYDVKM. CDR3 in amino acids: CASSSPLGLTDTQYF. In DNA form, the CDR3 reads TGTGCCAGCAGTTCGCCGCTGGGTTTGACAGATACGCAGTATTTT. Full variable domain (missing parts from reference TRBV28 and TRBJ2-3): DVKVTQSSRYLVKRTGEKVFLECVQDMDHENMFWYRQDPGLGLRLIYFSYDVKMKEKGDIPEGYSVSREKKERFSLILESASTNQTSMYLCASSSPLGLTDTQYFGPGTRLTVL.

The chain carries TRBV5-6 and TRBJ1-2, with TRBD1 matching 7 bases. The CDR3 runs to 14 residues. Germline values: CDR1 SGHDT, CDR2 YYEEEE. V shed 3 bases, J shed 5 bases, and the junction held 7 bases outside the gene matches. CDR3 in amino acids: CASSSGTAEYGYTF. Written as DNA, the CDR3 is TGTGCCAGCAGCTCCGGGACAGCTGAATATGGCTACACCTTC.

This clone was picked up one time. V is TRBV6-5 and J is TRBJ2-2; D is ambiguous. Germline CDR1 is MNHEY and CDR2 is SVGAGI. Trimming took off 4 bases at V and 2 bases at J, with 11 bases between the two ends. There are 15 residues in the CDR3. The CDR3 is CASSFSTLNTGELFF. The CDR3 nucleotides are TGTGCCAGCAGTTTCAGTACCCTTAACACCGGGGAGCTGTTTTTT.

V usage is TRBV6-1 and J usage is TRBJ2-7; D uncertain. This CDR3 contains 16 residues. The V and J ends lost 1 base and 2 bases respectively, with 15 bases between them. Germline V gives CDR1 MNHNS, CDR2 SASEGT. CDR3 amino acids: CASSEDAQRKAYEQYF. The CDR3 nucleotides are TGTGCCAGCAGTGAAGACGCACAGCGAAAGGCCTACGAGCAGTACTTC.

The chain couples TRBV10-3 to TRBJ2-7, with a tentative D call TRBD2 (5 bases). This CDR3 is 13 amino acids long. Germline assignment: CDR1 ENHRY and CDR2 SYGVKD. The germline V and J ends were trimmed by 4 bases and 0 bases, with 7 bases remaining between them. DNA for the CDR3: TGTGCCATCAGTGTGGACTTCTCCTACGAGCAGTACTTC. Its translation: CAISVDFSYEQYF.

The chain is built from TRBV5-1 and TRBJ1-1, with D hard to call. V shed 0 bases and J shed 1 base, with 10 bases lying between them. This CDR3 is built from 15 residues. The germline gives CDR1 SGHRS, CDR2 YFSETQ. This CDR3 reads CASSLDGSQNTEAFF. CDR3 nucleotide sequence: TGCGCCAGCAGCTTGGACGGCAGTCAGAACACTGAAGCTTTCTTT.

The J gene is TRBJ1-1, the V gene TRBV21-1; the D call of TRBD1 is as the table states it, not checked on the DNA. TRBV21-1 is an annotated pseudogene. The CDR3 is made up of 19 amino acids. As DNA, the CDR3 is TGTGCCAGCAGCAAGCTGGGGGCTATCCCAACGGATTGGAACACTGAAGCTTTCTTT. Translated: CASSKLGAIPTDWNTEAFF.

This sequence joins TRBV5-4 and TRBJ2-2, with D unresolved. Trimming left V 5 bases short and J 3 bases short, with 5 bases between. This CDR3 is 12 amino acids long. Germline values: CDR1 SGHNT, CDR2 YYREEE (reference sequence). CDR3 sequence: CASSQDTGELFF. CDR3 coding DNA: TGTGCCAGCAGTCAGGACACCGGGGAGCTGTTTTTT.

This rearrangement joins TRBV6-5 to TRBJ1-6; TRBD1 might be the D (5 bases). V was cut by 7 bases and J by 10 bases, with 17 bases left in between. This CDR3 spans 14 amino acids. Per the germline V gene, CDR1 is MNHEY and CDR2 is SVGAGI. CDR3 DNA sequence: TGTGCCAGCACCGATCGGGGGTCCGGCTCACCCCTCCACTTT. Its translation: CASTDRGSGSPLHF.

The chain carries TRBV27 and TRBJ1-6, with D possibly being TRBD1 (6 bases). The CDR3 is made up of 17 amino acids. Germline lookup yields CDR1 MNHEY and CDR2 SMNVEV (reference sequence). Trimming took 4 bases from V and 9 from J, leaving 22 bases between them. CDR3 nucleotides: TGTGCCAGCAGTTCCAAAAAGGACAGTAAGTGGATTTCACCCCTCCACTTT. Residues: CASSSKKDSKWISPLHF.

V usage is TRBV7-8 and J usage is TRBJ1-2, with D uncertain. Trimming removed 0 bases at V and 2 bases at J, with 7 bases between. The CDR3 covers 14 residues. CDR1 is SGHVS and CDR2 is FQNEAQ in the germline V gene. The CDR3: CASSLAGVNYGYTF. CDR3 DNA: TGTGCCAGCAGCTTAGCGGGCGTAAACTATGGCTACACCTTC.

The rearrangement joins TRBV11-2 to TRBJ1-4; 7 bases align to TRBD1. Germline V lookup: CDR1 SGHAT, CDR2 FQNNGV. The CDR3 is 16 residues long. V dropped 0 bases and J dropped 10; count of bases not matched to a gene: 11. Here the CDR3 DNA reads TGTGCCAGCAGCTTAGACATACAGGGGTTCAGTGTAAAACTGTTTTTT. Residues: CASSLDIQGFSVKLFF.

The chain recombines TRBV5-1 with TRBJ2-4; 9 nucleotides match TRBD1. The CDR3 contains 16 residues. V trimming: 4 bases; J trimming: 9 bases; junction bases outside the gene matches: 14. Germline CDR1 and CDR2: SGHRS and YFSETQ. The CDR3 is CASSDESRDRVGIQYF. The DNA for the CDR3 is TGCGCCAGCAGCGACGAGTCCCGGGACAGGGTCGGCATTCAGTACTTC.

V and J are TRBV7-3 and TRBJ2-3, with TRBD1 as a possible D gene (5 bases). V was shortened by 3 bases and J by 2 bases, with 9 bases between the two germline ends. There are 14 residues in the CDR3. The germline V gene encodes CDR1 SGHTA and CDR2 FQGTGA. The CDR3 spells CASSLDTFTDTQYF. The CDR3, as DNA: TGTGCCAGCAGCTTGGACACGTTCACAGATACGCAGTATTTT.

The V and J genes are TRBV14 and TRBJ1-1; D ambiguous. The CDR3 runs 13 residues. The V gene lost 0 bases and the J gene lost 0 bases, with 2 bases spanning the gap. Looked up from germline, CDR1 is SGHDN and CDR2 is FVKESK. CDR3 loop: CASSQEMNTEAFF. CDR3 sequence (DNA): TGTGCCAGCAGCCAAGAGATGAACACTGAAGCTTTCTTT.

The chain joins TRBV6-1 to TRBJ2-2; D remains ambiguous. CDR1 is MNHNS, CDR2 SASEGT, per germline. This CDR3 is 12 amino acids long. V lost 8 bases and J lost 5, with 9 bases in between. CDR3 in amino acids: CASDGVTGELFF. For the CDR3, the DNA is TGTGCCAGCGACGGCGTTACCGGGGAGCTGTTTTTT.

This chain connects TRBV11-2 to TRBJ2-2; no reliable D call. The V gene lost 5 bases and the J gene lost 2 bases, with 12 bases spanning the gap. The CDR3 totals 15 residues. Germline CDR1 SGHAT, CDR2 FQNNGV. The CDR3: CASSRQSINTGELFF. In nucleotides, the CDR3 is TGTGCCAGCAGCAGACAATCGATCAACACCGGGGAGCTGTTTTTT.

The chain combines TRBV4-1 with TRBJ1-2, with D perhaps matching TRBD1 (5 bases). V dropped 4 bases and J dropped 1 base, with 7 bases sitting between them. Germline assignment: CDR1 MGHRA and CDR2 YSYEKL. There are 13 residues in the CDR3. CDR3 protein: CASSRDGNYGYTF. The CDR3 DNA follows: TGCGCCAGCAGCCGGGACGGTAACTATGGCTACACCTTC.

V usage is TRBV11-1 and J usage is TRBJ2-7; perhaps D is TRBD1 or TRBD2 (7 bases each). Germline-derived CDR1 and CDR2 are SGHAT and FQDESV (reference sequence). V was pared by 7 bases and J by 6 bases, with 25 bases between. The CDR3 has 16 residues. CDR3: CASKAGQPFVVCEQYF. The CDR3 coding sequence is TGTGCCAGCAAAGCGGGACAGCCCTTCGTGGTCTGCGAGCAGTACTTC.

J is TRBJ2-5 and V is TRBV11-2; TRBD2 matches at 7 bases. With V trimmed by 5 bases and J by 4 bases, 7 bases remained unmatched. CDR1 is SGHAT and CDR2 is FQNNGV in the germline V gene. The CDR3 spans 14 residues. CDR3 DNA sequence: TGTGCCAGCAGCCGCGGACTAGGGGCAGAGACCCAGTACTTC. Its translation: CASSRGLGAETQYF.

This chain connects TRBV7-8 to TRBJ2-7; 12 bases line up with TRBD2. The germline V gene has CDR1 SGHVS and CDR2 FQNEAQ. V lost 3 bases, J lost 3 bases, and 3 bases stayed unmatched. The CDR3 has 15 amino acids. The CDR3 DNA reads TGTGCCAGCAGCTTTCGACTAGCGGGGGACTACGAGCAGTACTTC. Residues: CASSFRLAGDYEQYF.

The chain has TRBV19 and TRBJ1-2, with TRBD1 identical over 9 bases. V gave up 6 bases and J gave up 7 bases; unmatched junction bases: 9. The germline CDR1 and CDR2 sequences are LNHDA and SQIVND (reference sequence). The CDR3 contains 14 residues. The chain's CDR3 is CASSPDRGFTGYTF. The CDR3 DNA reads as TGTGCCAGTAGCCCTGACAGGGGGTTTACTGGCTACACCTTC.

The chain couples TRBV30 to TRBJ2-2; D remains unclear. The CDR3 is 14 residues long. Germline-derived CDR1 and CDR2 are GTSNPN and SVGIG (reference sequence). V lost 1 base to trimming and J lost 5 bases, with 11 bases between them. CDR3 nucleotide sequence: TGTGCCTGGAGTGCGACACCTCTGACCGGGGAGCTGTTTTTT. Translated, it gives CAWSATPLTGELFF. The full variable domain, its missing parts supplied by reference TRBV30 and TRBJ2-2, is SQTIHQWPATLVQPVGSPLSLECTVEGTSNPNLYWYRQAAGRGLQLLFYSVGIGQISSEVPQNLSASRPQDRQFILSSKKLLLSDSGFYLCAWSATPLTGELFFGEGSRLTVL.

The chain combines TRBV5-4 with TRBJ2-3; 8 nucleotides line up with TRBD2. Germline assignment: CDR1 SGHNT and CDR2 YYREEE (reference sequence). J gave up 0 bases and V 4 bases, and 4 bases lay outside the gene matches. The CDR3 is made up of 15 amino acids. In DNA, the CDR3 is TGTGCCAGCAGCGCCACTAGCGGAAGCACAGATACGCAGTATTTT. Amino acids: CASSATSGSTDTQYF.

The chain carries TRBV6-5 and TRBJ1-4; D is unresolved. Trimming took 2 bases from V and 8 from J, leaving 9 bases between them. Germline CDR1 and CDR2: MNHEY and SVGAGI. This CDR3 contains 13 residues. CDR3 in amino acids: CASSYEGGEKLFF. The CDR3 region has the DNA TGTGCCAGCAGTTACGAGGGCGGCGAAAAACTGTTTTTT.

This rearrangement joins TRBV5-8 to TRBJ2-2, with TRBD1 matching 9 bases. With V trimmed by 5 bases and J by 3 bases, 8 bases remained unmatched. Germline CDR1 reads SGHTS; CDR2 reads YDEGEE. The CDR3 spans 16 residues. In DNA form, the CDR3 reads TGTGCCAGCAGGCTTGGGACAGGGTCGCACACCGGGGAGCTGTTTTTT. It translates to CASRLGTGSHTGELFF.

This clone was counted a few times. The chain recombines TRBV18 with TRBJ1-5; TRBD1 aligns across 7 bases. CDR3 length equals 16 residues. V lost 3 bases to trimming and J lost 2 bases; unmatched junction nucleotides: 7. Germline V gives CDR1 KGHSH, CDR2 LQKENI. CDR3 coding DNA: TGTGCCAGCTCACCGGGACAGCCCGGTGGCAATCAGCCCCAGCATTTT. This sequence encodes CASSPGQPGGNQPQHF.

The V and J genes are TRBV9 and TRBJ2-5, with D possibly TRBD1 on 5 matching bases. V lost 1 base, J lost 7 bases, and 14 bases lay in between. The CDR3 sequence is 14 residues long. Germline CDR1 and CDR2: SGDLS and YYNGEE. This chain's CDR3 is CASSVFGAAGTQYF. The CDR3 DNA sequence: TGTGCCAGCAGCGTATTTGGGGCGGCCGGGACCCAGTACTTC.